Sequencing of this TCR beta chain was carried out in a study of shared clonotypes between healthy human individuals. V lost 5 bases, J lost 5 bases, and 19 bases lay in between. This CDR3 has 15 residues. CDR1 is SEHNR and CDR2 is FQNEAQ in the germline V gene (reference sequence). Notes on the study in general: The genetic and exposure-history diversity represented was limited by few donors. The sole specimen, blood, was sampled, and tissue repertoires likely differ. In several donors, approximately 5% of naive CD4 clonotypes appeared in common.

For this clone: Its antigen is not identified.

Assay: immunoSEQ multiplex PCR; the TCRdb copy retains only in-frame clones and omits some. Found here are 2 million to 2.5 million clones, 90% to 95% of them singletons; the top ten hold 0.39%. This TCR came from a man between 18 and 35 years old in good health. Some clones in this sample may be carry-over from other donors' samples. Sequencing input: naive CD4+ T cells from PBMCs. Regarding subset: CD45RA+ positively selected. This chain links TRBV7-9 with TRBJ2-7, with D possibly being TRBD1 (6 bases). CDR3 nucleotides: TGTGCCAGCAGCACTCTGGGGGCTGGTTCCCACGAGCAGTACTTC. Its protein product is CASSTLGAGSHEQYF.